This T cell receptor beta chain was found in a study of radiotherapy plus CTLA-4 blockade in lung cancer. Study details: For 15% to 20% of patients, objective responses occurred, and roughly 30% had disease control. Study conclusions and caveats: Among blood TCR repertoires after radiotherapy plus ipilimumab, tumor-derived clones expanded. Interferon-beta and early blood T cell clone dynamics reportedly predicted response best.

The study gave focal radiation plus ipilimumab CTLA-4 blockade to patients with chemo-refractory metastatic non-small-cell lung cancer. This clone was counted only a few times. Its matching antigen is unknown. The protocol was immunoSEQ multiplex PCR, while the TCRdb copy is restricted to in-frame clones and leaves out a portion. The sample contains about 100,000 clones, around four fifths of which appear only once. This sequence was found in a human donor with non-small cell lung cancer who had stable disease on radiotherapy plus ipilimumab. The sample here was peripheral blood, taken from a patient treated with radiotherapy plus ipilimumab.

The CDR3 bases are TGCGCCAGCAGCGCCACTAGCGGGGGTCCCTACGAGCAGTACTTC. This encodes CASSATSGGPYEQYF. V is TRBV5-1 and J is TRBJ2-7, with 11 bases that match TRBD2. Looked up from germline, CDR1 is SGHRS and CDR2 is YFSETQ. CDR3 size: 15 residues. V trimming: 4 bases; J trimming: 2 bases; junction bases outside the gene matches: 5.